Following are 20 T cell receptor beta chains from one sample sequenced in a study of breast tumors, draining lymph nodes, adjacent tissues. Each CDR3 protein is one row after TCRdb ran MiXCR on the multiplex PCR reads. Here the sample spans approximately 230,000 distinct CDR3 sequences, roughly a third being singletons. Samples came from axillary lymph nodes draining the breast cancer. What was sequenced was axillary lymph node tissue. Receptors were obtained from a female donor with breast cancer. Some clones in this sample may be carry-over from other donors' samples.

With regard to this clonotype: The CDR3 end shows no conserved phenylalanine or tryptophan, and so a read error is likely. The chain employs TRBV24-1 and TRBJ2-5, with 11 bases matching TRBD1. The germline CDR1 and CDR2 sequences are KGHDR and SFDVKD. The V and J ends lost 10 bases and 9 bases, in that order; junction bases with no gene match: 15. The CDR3 spans 15 residues. CDR3 bases: TGTGCCACATACGGACAGGGGGCGGACGGGGAGGCCCAGTACCTC. Translated: CATYGQGADGEAQYL.

This clonotype was detected many times. This chain links TRBV29-1 with TRBJ2-7; 7 positions match TRBD1. This CDR3 has 13 residues. From germline, CDR1 is SQVTM and CDR2 ANQGSEA. J was trimmed by 10 bases and V by 0 bases; bases with no gene match: 9. In DNA, the CDR3 is TGCAGCGTTGAAGAGGGACAGACTGCCGGTCAGTACTTC. Translating it yields CSVEEGQTAGQYF.

This clonotype was seen ten or more times. The chain joins TRBV10-3 to TRBJ2-7; 11 bases line up with TRBD2. Per the germline V gene, CDR1 is ENHRY and CDR2 is SYGVKD. V dropped 4 bases and J dropped 1; count of bases not matched to a gene: 0. This CDR3 is built from 14 residues. Written as DNA, the CDR3 is TGTGCCATCAGTGCTAGCGGGGGGTCCTACGAGCAGTACTTC. As protein: CAISASGGSYEQYF.

The V call is TRBV10-3, the J call TRBJ1-5; D perhaps matches TRBD1 (5 bases). The CDR3 is 15 amino acids. Germline V lookup: CDR1 ENHRY, CDR2 SYGVKD. Between the trimmed V and J ends, which lost 6 bases and 5 bases, there was a span of 17 bases. The CDR3 here is CAISDLRGEHQPQHF. CDR3 coding DNA: TGTGCCATCAGCGACCTTCGAGGGGAACATCAGCCCCAGCATTTT.

The CDR3 bases are TGCGCCAGCAGCTATCAGGGGGACGACGAGCAGTACTTC. This translates into CASSYQGDDEQYF. The chain has TRBV5-1 and TRBJ2-7, with 7 bases that match TRBD1. CDR3 length: 13 residues. Germline V CDR1 and CDR2: SGHRS, YFSETQ. The trim removed 3 bases at V and 5 bases at J, leaving 5 bases unmatched. Variable domain in full (rest from reference TRBV5-1 and TRBJ2-7): KAGVTQTPRYLIKTRGQQVTLSCSPISGHRSVSWYQQTPGQGLQFLFEYFSETQRNKGNFPGRFSGRQFSNSRSEMNVSTLELGDSALYLCASSYQGDDEQYFGPGTRLTVT.

This clonotype showed up many times. In DNA, the CDR3 is TGTGCCAGCAGACACCCTAGGGCAGGCAATCAGCCCCAGCATTTT. Amino acids: CASRHPRAGNQPQHF. The rearrangement links TRBV6-5 to TRBJ1-5; D remains unclear. Germline lookup yields CDR1 MNHEY and CDR2 SVGAGI. CDR3 length equals 15 residues. V lost 6 bases and J 2 bases, leaving 14 bases between the germline ends.

This clonotype has at least ten counts. This chain uses TRBV19 with TRBJ2-1; D call uncertain. CDR3 length: 13 residues. The germline gives CDR1 LNHDA, CDR2 SQIVND (reference sequence). V was shortened by 6 bases and J by 6 bases, with 12 bases between the two germline ends. DNA for the CDR3: TGTGCCAGTAGCCCTGAGTCGGGCAATGAGCAGTTCTTC. Translated: CASSPESGNEQFF.

This clonotype was seen only a few times. The genes are TRBV6-2 or TRBV6-3 and TRBJ1-4, with D unclear. V was pared by 0 bases and J by 8 bases, with 7 bases between. This CDR3 contains 13 residues. The V gene's germline CDR1 is MNHEY and CDR2 SVGEGT. The CDR3 protein is CASSYSGKEKLFF. The CDR3 nucleotides read TGTGCCAGCAGTTACTCAGGAAAAGAAAAACTGTTTTTT.

The chain carries TRBV5-1 and TRBJ2-2; 12 nucleotides align to TRBD2. Germline V gene lookup returns CDR1 SGHRS and CDR2 YFSETQ. The V segment lost 4 bases and the J segment 6 bases; nucleotides outside the gene matches: 10. This CDR3 is 17 amino acids long. DNA of the CDR3: TGCGCCAGCAGCCAAATTTCTAGCGGGAGGGGCTCCGGGGAGCTGTTTTTT. Translating gives CASSQISSGRGSGELFF.

This clonotype was recorded many times. The chain uses TRBV4-2 and TRBJ1-4; D may be TRBD1 (6 bases). Germline V gene lookup returns CDR1 LGHNA and CDR2 YNFKEQ. The CDR3 length is 16 residues. Trimming removed 2 bases at V and 5 bases at J, with 15 bases between. The CDR3 loop reads CASSQPWTEPNEKLFF. The CDR3 region has the DNA TGTGCCAGCAGCCAACCTTGGACAGAGCCCAATGAAAAACTGTTTTTT.

This clonotype was recorded many times. The genes are TRBV7-9 and TRBJ1-2; TRBD1 aligns across 10 bases. The CDR3 has 13 residues. Trimming cost V 5 bases and J 6 bases; bases outside gene matches: 3. Germline values: CDR1 SEHNR, CDR2 FQNEAQ (reference sequence). CDR3 loop: CASSPDRGHGYTF. DNA for the CDR3: TGTGCCAGCAGCCCCGACAGGGGGCATGGCTACACCTTC. Full variable domain (remainder filled in from reference TRBV7-9 and TRBJ1-2): DTGVSQNPRHKITKRGQNVTFRCDPISEHNRLYWYRQTLGQGPEFLTYFQNEAQLEKSRLLSDRFSAERPKGSFSTLEIQRTEQGDSAMYLCASSPDRGHGYTFGSGTRLTVV.

The chain is built from TRBV7-9 and TRBJ2-5; no definite D call. The CDR3 totals 12 residues. Per germline, CDR1 SEHNR and CDR2 FQNEAQ (reference sequence). Trimming shortened V by 3 bases and J by 5 bases, and 7 bases separated the two germline ends. Here the CDR3 reads CASSFNPETQYF. CDR3 nucleotide sequence: TGTGCCAGCAGCTTTAACCCCGAGACCCAGTACTTC.

This clonotype showed up many times. J is TRBJ2-3 and V is TRBV20-1; 8 nucleotides agree with TRBD2. The CDR3 totals 13 residues. Looked up from germline, CDR1 is DFQATT and CDR2 is SNEGSKA (reference sequence). The V gene end was trimmed by 3 bases and the J gene end by 6 bases; junction bases not matched to a gene: 5. The CDR3 spells CSASGRAFDTQYF. The CDR3, as DNA: TGCAGTGCTAGCGGGAGGGCCTTCGATACGCAGTATTTT.

This clonotype was counted ten times or more. This rearrangement joins TRBV7-2 to TRBJ1-6; D possibly corresponds to TRBD1 (5 bases). V lost 2 bases to trimming and J lost 9 bases, with 14 bases between them. CDR3 length: 15 amino acids. CDR1 is SGHTA, CDR2 FQGNSA, per germline. CDR3: CASSLSWGEGSPLHF. The CDR3 coding sequence is TGTGCCAGCAGCTTATCTTGGGGCGAGGGTTCACCCCTCCACTTT.

This clonotype came up many times. The chain recombines TRBV5-4 with TRBJ2-7, with 11 bases fitting TRBD1. The germline V gene encodes CDR1 SGHNT and CDR2 YYREEE (reference sequence). CDR3 length equals 14 residues. V shed 4 bases, J shed 7 bases, and the junction held 7 bases outside the gene matches. In nucleotides, the CDR3 is TGTGCCAGCAGCCCTGGACAGGGGGCATGGGAGCAGTACTTC. Translated: CASSPGQGAWEQYF.

This clonotype has a count of ten or more. The chain uses TRBV29-1 and TRBJ2-3, with D perhaps TRBD1 (6 bases). V dropped 1 base and J dropped 6 bases, with 17 bases sitting between them. CDR1 is SQVTM and CDR2 is ANQGSEA in the germline V gene. This CDR3 is built from 15 residues. The CDR3 nucleotides are TGCAGCGTTGAAGTATTCGGCAGGGGCAAGGATACGCAGTATTTT. Its protein is CSVEVFGRGKDTQYF.

This clonotype has ten or more counts. V gene TRBV14 combines with J gene TRBJ2-1; the match to TRBD2 covers 10 bases. Trimming at V came to 2 bases and at J to 0 bases, leaving 7 bases not matched to a gene. CDR3 length: 18 residues. Germline-derived CDR1 and CDR2 are SGHDN and FVKESK. CDR3 sequence: CASSQFLAGATSYNEQFF. The CDR3, as DNA: TGTGCCAGCAGCCAATTCCTAGCGGGAGCCACCTCCTACAATGAGCAGTTCTTC.

Worth noting for this clonotype: It is unclear where the CDR3 begins or ends on the DNA, so no DNA is shown, and the CDR3 is as TCRdb lists it. This chain uses TRBV5-8 with TRBJ1-2; the table's TRBD1 call for D was not verified on the DNA. CDR1 and CDR2 (germline): SGHTS, YDEGEE. The CDR3 extends over 14 residues, inclusive of both ends. CDR3 sequence reads: CASSFGPGGYGYTF.

This clonotype was seen at least ten times. The gene calls are TRBV10-3 and TRBJ2-7; D might be TRBD2 (6 bases). Germline lookup yields CDR1 ENHRY and CDR2 SYGVKD. The CDR3 is made up of 13 amino acids. V was shortened by 5 bases and J by 6 bases, with 14 bases between the two germline ends. The CDR3 here is CAISPGLLGEQYF. CDR3 nucleotides: TGTGCCATCAGTCCTGGACTATTAGGCGAGCAGTACTTC.

The V gene is TRBV28, the J gene TRBJ2-7; no definite D call. The CDR3 has 10 amino acids. V was clipped by 6 bases and J by 4 bases, with 4 bases between them. Germline loops: CDR1 MDHEN, CDR2 SYDVKM. CDR3 protein: CASSQYEQYF. The CDR3 coding sequence is TGTGCCAGCAGCCAGTACGAGCAGTACTTC. The entire variable domain, with the rest obtained from reference TRBV28 and TRBJ2-7, is as follows: DVKVTQSSRYLVKRTGEKVFLECVQDMDHENMFWYRQDPGLGLRLIYFSYDVKMKEKGDIPEGYSVSREKKERFSLILESASTNQTSMYLCASSQYEQYFGPGTRLTVT.